The 20 T cell receptor beta chains below come from one sample, sequenced in a study of shared clonotypes between healthy human individuals. Produced via immunoSEQ multiplex PCR; TCRdb's table is partial and in-frame only. The sample has over 850,000 clones; about four fifths are singletons. The specimen was memory CD4+ T cells from PBMCs. The subset here: CD45RA-negative fraction. The receptors were gathered from a man between 18 and 35 years old in good health. Some clones in this sample may be carry-over from other donors' samples.

The CDR3 loop reads CASWDRWTEAFF. The CDR3 nucleotides are TGTGCCAGTTGGGACAGATGGACTGAAGCTTTCTTT. V is TRBV27 and J is TRBJ1-1, with TRBD1 identical over 7 bases. From germline, CDR1 is MNHEY and CDR2 SMNVEV (reference sequence). Trimming took 9 bases from V and 5 from J; bases not matched to a gene: 6. The CDR3 is made up of 12 amino acids.

J is TRBJ2-7 and V is TRBV10-3, with D uncertain. Germline V gene data show CDR1 as ENHRY and CDR2 as SYGVKD. CDR3 length: 13 amino acids. Trimming stripped 4 bases from V and 1 base from J, with 8 bases between. CDR3 amino acids: CAISGVKSYEQYF. Here the CDR3 DNA reads TGTGCCATCAGTGGCGTGAAATCCTACGAGCAGTACTTC.

The chain has TRBV2 and TRBJ2-7; tentative D call: TRBD1 (8 bases). CDR3 size: 15 residues. The germline CDR1 and CDR2 sequences are SNHLY and FYNNEI. V was trimmed by 4 bases and J by 4 bases, leaving 17 bases between them. The CDR3, as DNA: TGTGCCAGCAGTGCGTCAAACAGGGGGGGTTACGAGCAGTACTTC. Protein: CASSASNRGGYEQYF.

The table lists this clone with a few counts. The gene calls are TRBV5-1 and TRBJ2-3, with D perhaps TRBD2 (6 bases). This CDR3 is built from 15 residues. Deletions cut 3 bases from V and 7 bases from J, with 18 bases between. CDR1 and CDR2 (germline): SGHRS, YFSETQ. In DNA form, the CDR3 reads TGCGCCAGCAGCTCGGACATAATCGCGGGAAATACGCAGTATTTT. It specifies CASSSDIIAGNTQYF.

This clone was observed a few times. The chain joins TRBV5-4 to TRBJ2-2; possible D gene TRBD1, 6 bases. The CDR3 has 15 residues. Germline assignment: CDR1 SGHNT and CDR2 YYREEE (reference sequence). V was cut by 3 bases and J by 1 base, with 10 bases left in between. This CDR3 reads CASSSDRWNTGELFF. The CDR3 nucleotides are TGTGCCAGCAGCTCCGACAGGTGGAACACCGGGGAGCTGTTTTTT.

Only a few counts were recorded for this clone. The chain is built from TRBV5-1 and TRBJ2-1, with TRBD2 matching over 9 bases. The CDR3 runs 15 residues. V was clipped by 0 bases and J by 9 bases; unmatched bases: 7. Germline V gene data show CDR1 as SGHRS and CDR2 as YFSETQ. CDR3 amino acids: CASSLGSSGRSEQFF. The DNA of the CDR3 is TGCGCCAGCAGCTTGGGGAGTAGCGGGAGATCTGAGCAGTTCTTC.

The rearrangement joins TRBV2 to TRBJ2-7; 10 bases agree with TRBD2. Germline CDR1 is SNHLY and CDR2 is FYNNEI. CDR3 size: 14 residues. Trimming took 2 bases from V and 6 from J; bases not matched to a gene: 4. The CDR3 sequence is CASSELAGVIEQYF. DNA for the CDR3: TGTGCCAGCAGTGAACTAGCGGGAGTAATCGAGCAGTACTTC.

This rearrangement joins TRBV7-2 to TRBJ2-7, with 9 bases matching TRBD1. This CDR3 has 13 residues. CDR1 and CDR2 (germline): SGHTA, FQGNSA. With 5 bases clipped from V and 6 bases from J, the junction kept 5 bases outside the gene matches. DNA of the CDR3: TGTGCCAGCAGCCCCGGGACAGGGCGCGAGCAGTACTTC. It is translated as CASSPGTGREQYF.

In the case of this clone: Just one base apart from a much larger clone, this may be a read error. The chain has TRBV30 and TRBJ1-2; TRBD1 aligns across 7 bases. Germline V gene lookup returns CDR1 GTSNPN and CDR2 SVGIG (reference sequence). This CDR3 is 16 amino acids long. The CDR3 sequence: CAWSVPNRGPNYDYTF. The CDR3 DNA reads TGTGCCTGGAGTGTCCCGAACAGGGGACCTAACTATGACTACACCTTC. The variable domain in full, completed from reference TRBV30 and TRBJ1-2, reads SQTIHQWPATLVQPVGSPLSLECTVEGTSNPNLYWYRQAAGRGLQLLFYSVGIGQISSEVPQNLSASRPQDRQFILSSKKLLLSDSGFYLCAWSVPNRGPNYDYTFGSGTRLTVV.

In this sample, this clone turned up many times. This chain links TRBV9 with TRBJ2-7, with 8 bases lining up with TRBD1. The junction had 11 bases not matched to a gene; V was cut back by 6 bases and J by 6 bases. Germline loops: CDR1 SGDLS, CDR2 YYNGEE. The CDR3 runs 14 residues. CDR3 protein: CASTLTGGSGEQYF. The CDR3 DNA reads as TGTGCCAGCACCCTTACAGGGGGATCGGGCGAGCAGTACTTC.

The V and J genes are TRBV7-9 and TRBJ2-5, with TRBD1 matching 8 bases. J gave up 1 base and V 1 base, and 14 bases lay outside the gene matches. The CDR3 has 19 residues. Germline CDR1 reads SEHNR; CDR2 reads FQNEAQ (reference sequence). CDR3 region: CASSLERVRGPAGQETQYF. The CDR3 DNA is TGTGCCAGCAGCTTAGAAAGGGTCAGGGGGCCGGCGGGCCAAGAGACCCAGTACTTC.

The V and J genes are TRBV15 and TRBJ1-2; no reliable D call. Between the trimmed V and J ends, which lost 0 bases and 6 bases, there was a span of 8 bases. CDR1 is LNHNV and CDR2 is YYDKDF in the germline V gene (reference sequence). CDR3 length: 13 amino acids. The CDR3 loop reads CATSRDLKDGYTF. DNA of the CDR3: TGTGCCACCAGCAGAGATCTGAAGGATGGCTACACCTTC. The variable domain in full, completed from reference TRBV15 and TRBJ1-2, reads DAMVIQNPRYQVTQFGKPVTLSCSQTLNHNVMYWYQQKSSQAPKLLFHYYDKDFNNEADTPDNFQSRRPNTSFCFLDIRSPGLGDTAMYLCATSRDLKDGYTFGSGTRLTVV.

A single count supports this clone. The J gene is TRBJ2-3, the V gene TRBV9; D call uncertain. Germline values: CDR1 SGDLS, CDR2 YYNGEE. CDR3 size: 14 residues. The V end lost 2 bases, the J end lost 0 bases, and 7 bases lay between the germline ends. The CDR3 coding sequence is TGTGCCAGCAGCGTCGACATGAGCACAGATACGCAGTATTTT. Translated: CASSVDMSTDTQYF.

The chain joins TRBV28 to TRBJ1-2; a weak D match, TRBD1 (6 bases). The CDR3 runs 13 residues. Germline V lookup: CDR1 MDHEN, CDR2 SYDVKM. The V gene lost 5 bases and the J gene lost 4 bases, with 11 bases spanning the gap. CDR3 DNA: TGTGCCAGCAGTATCCGGGACACCTATGGCTACACCTTC. It translates to CASSIRDTYGYTF.

V is TRBV5-1 and J is TRBJ1-1, with D unclear. CDR3 length: 14 residues. Germline V lookup: CDR1 SGHRS, CDR2 YFSETQ. V lost 0 bases to trimming and J lost 3 bases, with 9 bases between them. The CDR3 region has the DNA TGCGCCAGCAGCTTGGGGCAGTCCTACACTGAAGCTTTCTTT. It yields the protein CASSLGQSYTEAFF.

CDR3 residues: CASSPGNAGNTIYF. CDR3 nucleotide sequence: TGTGCCAGCAGTCCAGGGAACGCTGGAAACACCATATATTTT. This chain links TRBV28 with TRBJ1-3; D possibly corresponds to TRBD1 (5 bases). CDR3 size: 14 residues. V was trimmed by 5 bases and J by 2 bases, leaving 10 bases between them. The V gene's germline CDR1 is MDHEN and CDR2 SYDVKM.

This chain connects TRBV4-3 to TRBJ2-7, with 9 nucleotides matching TRBD2. V gave up 6 bases and J gave up 5 bases; unmatched junction bases: 11. Germline V gene lookup returns CDR1 LGHNA and CDR2 YSLEER. The CDR3 length is 15 residues. The CDR3 loop is CASSQWGLATDEQYF. The CDR3 DNA reads TGCGCCAGCAGTCAATGGGGACTAGCCACCGACGAGCAGTACTTC.

The chain couples TRBV7-9 to TRBJ1-2, with 7 bases aligning to TRBD1. V shed 6 bases and J 4 bases; nucleotides not matched to a gene: 8. There are 14 residues in the CDR3. From germline, CDR1 is SEHNR and CDR2 FQNEAQ (reference sequence). The CDR3 loop reads CASSLDRALYGYTF. In nucleotides, the CDR3 is TGTGCCAGCAGTCTCGACAGGGCGCTCTATGGCTACACCTTC. The whole variable domain, filled in from reference TRBV7-9 and TRBJ1-2, reads DTGVSQNPRHKITKRGQNVTFRCDPISEHNRLYWYRQTLGQGPEFLTYFQNEAQLEKSRLLSDRFSAERPKGSFSTLEIQRTEQGDSAMYLCASSLDRALYGYTFGSGTRLTVV.

The chain joins TRBV6-5 to TRBJ2-2; D is unresolved. The CDR3 is 13 amino acids. Trimming cost V 7 bases and J 6 bases, with 12 bases left between them. Germline V gives CDR1 MNHEY, CDR2 SVGAGI. The CDR3 coding sequence is TGTGCCAGCACCATACAAGGGTCCGGGGAGCTGTTTTTT. It translates to CASTIQGSGELFF.

J is TRBJ2-1 and V is TRBV2, with D perhaps TRBD2 (5 bases). The CDR3 extends over 14 amino acids. V was clipped by 8 bases and J by 2 bases, with 13 bases between them. CDR1 is SNHLY and CDR2 is FYNNEI in the germline V gene. The DNA of the CDR3 is TGTGCCAGCGGAGAGGGCCTCGCCTACAATGAGCAGTTCTTC. As protein: CASGEGLAYNEQFF. The variable domain in full, with the rest retrieved from reference TRBV2 and TRBJ2-1, is EPEVTQTPSHQVTQMGQEVILRCVPISNHLYFYWYRQILGQKVEFLVSFYNNEISEKSEIFDDQFSVERPDGSNFTLKIRSTKLEDSAMYFCASGEGLAYNEQFFGPGTRLTVL.